This T cell receptor (beta chain) was recovered during a study of T cell responses to AZD1222 COVID-19 vaccine. Libraries were prepared by immunoSEQ multiplex PCR; TCRdb keeps only in-frame clonotypes and omits some of them. Of some 120,000 clones listed, approximately 92% are singletons. Remarks on this clone: What it binds is unknown.

Study-level findings and limits: Possibly, clonal diversity was underestimated; donors were largely white British and included more females. In all cases, repertoires were sampled only after the peak T cell response. At study baseline, merely six AZD1222 recipients were seropositive. Spike-specific TCR breadth and depth went up after people got two AZD1222 doses.

Germline CDR1 reads SGHVS; CDR2 reads FQNEAQ. Trimming shortened V by 4 bases and J by 0 bases, and 10 bases separated the two germline ends. This CDR3 is built from 16 residues. V and J are TRBV7-8 and TRBJ1-6; TRBD1 might be the D (6 bases). The source was peripheral blood, collected 28 days after the second dose of the MenACWY control vaccine. The sequence was obtained from an adult who received the MenACWY meningococcal vaccine as a control. In DNA form, the CDR3 reads TGTGCCAGCAGCTGGGGGCAGACCTCCTATAATTCACCCCTCCACTTT. This gives the protein CASSWGQTSYNSPLHF.